This T cell receptor (beta chain) was observed in a study of T cell responses to AZD1222 COVID-19 vaccine. Produced via immunoSEQ multiplex PCR; TCRdb's table is partial and in-frame only. The data hold about 120,000 clones, with around 94% observed a single time. Germline CDR1 and CDR2: SGHNT and YYREEE (reference sequence). The CDR3 is 16 residues long. V lost 5 bases and J lost 1; bases outside the gene matches: 7. The chain recombines TRBV5-4 with TRBJ2-3; 10 bases align to TRBD2. Sequences were derived from peripheral blood, sampled 28 days after the second AZD1222 dose. The TCR was taken from an adult who received the AZD1222 COVID-19 vaccine. CDR3 DNA: TGTGCCAGCAGGAAAGCCGGGACTAGCGGCACAGATACGCAGTATTTT. Protein: CASRKAGTSGTDTQYF.